This TCR beta chain came from a study of blood T cells in healthy people across ages. Then a second PCR, running roughly 6 to 12 cycles, was carried out with a sample-barcoded 5' primer and a J-beta primer mix. TCRdb recomputed calls from the 5' RACE reads with MiXCR, one row per CDR3 protein. The sample lists about 830,000 distinct CDR3 sequences, roughly 64% occurring once. This TCR came from a man younger than 45 in good health. The sample comprised blood.

CDR3 sequence: CASSGGSPVCEQYF. CDR3 nucleotides: TGTGCCAGCAGCGGCGGGAGTCCCGTATGCGAGCAGTACTTC. The chain couples TRBV13 to TRBJ2-5; 7 bases align to TRBD2. The DNA end is a closer match to TRBJ2-7, so the J assignment may be wrong. CDR3 length: 14 residues. The germline gives CDR1 PRHDT, CDR2 FYEKMQ (reference sequence).